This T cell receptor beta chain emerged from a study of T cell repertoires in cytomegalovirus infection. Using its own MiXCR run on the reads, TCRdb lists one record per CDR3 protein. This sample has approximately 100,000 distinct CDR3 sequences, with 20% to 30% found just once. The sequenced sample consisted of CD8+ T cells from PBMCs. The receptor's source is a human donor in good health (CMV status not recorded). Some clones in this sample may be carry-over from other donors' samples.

CDR3 sequence reads: CASSLGSLVREQYF. The CDR3 DNA is TGTGCCAGCAGCTTGGGTAGCCTAGTACGTGAGCAGTACTTC. The J gene is TRBJ2-7, the V gene TRBV5-6; D is ambiguous. With 0 bases removed from V and 7 bases from J, the gap between germline ends came to 14 bases. CDR1 SGHDT and CDR2 YYEEEE come from the germline V gene. The CDR3 is 14 residues long.